The T cell receptor (beta chain) under discussion was sequenced for a study of blood T cell repertoires in COVID-19 (dated by TCRdb to 2020 to 2022). For context, the study as a whole: Samples from collaborators originated in the United States, Italy and Spain and spanned both the acute and convalescent phases of COVID-19. The material from the prospective study consisted of cDNA or gDNA derived from T cells, B-cell-depleted T cells, or PBMCs. The dataset comprised deeply sampled blood TCRbeta repertoires from subjects exposed to, actively infected with, or recovered from COVID-19. The repertoires were made available in a free public database intended to serve as a resource for research on the immune response to SARS-CoV-2. The samples were drawn from the first 160 participants of the ongoing ImmuneRACE study and from 950 to 1,500 subjects provided by 6 global collaborators. A de-identified subject ID, COVID-19 status, age in years and sex were almost always included in the sample metadata. Where available, HLA class I and class II types were taken from metadata supplied by the sample provider and were not determined by assay-based typing.

TCRbeta CDR3 regions were amplified from genomic DNA using the immunoSEQ Assay, a bias-controlled multiplex PCR. The source study handled its data this way. Nucleated cell counts per sample were estimated from amplification of reference gene primers within the assay. To quantify the absolute abundance of each unique TCRbeta CDR3 rearrangement, sequence reads were collapsed and filtered. Productive Simpson clonality was computed per sample as the square root of Simpson's diversity index over productive rearrangements. TCRdb retrieved this table from immuneACCESS and kept in-frame rearrangements only. Not all clones are present; in checked studies, unresolved V genes account for under half, and no reason is known for the remainder. Clonal size and the V and J genes are those of that table, whereas D and trimming came from the DNA. The sample yields roughly 250,000 clones; around 85% were counted once. Together, the top ten hold 3.5% to 4.5% of the sample.

Concerning this clone: Its antigen is not yet known. Per-base quality was not reported, and no clone a single base away is much larger than it.

The junction carries 23 bases between V and J, which are trimmed by 4 bases and 0 bases respectively. Including the terminal cysteine and phenylalanine, the CDR3 comprises 19 residues. CDR3 DNA is the only sequence kept; it has 57 bases, read in frame from the first base. CDR1 SGHRS and CDR2 YFSETQ were looked up in the germline V gene. The full study reports these points: The amount of clinical and demographic metadata varied by source and participant and was provided uncurated.

Participants in the prospective study were enrolled through a virtual design, were aged roughly 18 to 95 years, and lived in approximately 25 United States geographic areas. Cohort assignment in the prospective study relied on participant-reported clinical history from a screening survey and a study questionnaire. Recovered participants in ImmuneRACE Cohort 3 were defined by two consecutive negative NP/OP PCR tests, clearance by a healthcare professional, or resolution of symptoms. In the prospective study, whole blood, serum and a nasopharyngeal or oropharyngeal swab were collected from each participant by mobile phlebotomists. Participants in the prospective study had the option to provide additional blood draws and questionnaires over an approximately 2-month period. Before DNA extraction, blood samples from the prospective study were shipped at room temperature or frozen.

Sequenced material: PBMCs or T cells enriched from blood (not recorded which). The rearranged segments are TRBV5-1 and TRBJ1-3; the D gene is perhaps TRBD1, from 6 matching bases. The sequence was obtained from a woman aged 25-40 years who had recovered from COVID-19. The CDR3 sequence is CASSPDPLGQTSSGNTIYF. The nucleotides are TGCGCCAGCAGCCCGGATCCCCTTGGACAGACGAGCTCTGGAAACACCATATATTTT.